These T cell receptor beta chains were read from a single sample in a study of blood T cell repertoires in COVID-19. Sequenced by immunoSEQ multiplex PCR; TCRdb stores in-frame clones only, minus some. Of under 300,000 clones listed, over 80% were seen once; the top ten hold 1.5% to 2%. The sample comprised PBMCs or T cells enriched from blood (not recorded which). All receptors derive from a woman between 18 and 29 years old who had recovered from COVID-19. The CDR3 runs from the conserved cysteine through the conserved F or W. A D gene is named only where the DNA matches it firmly. Size tells how often a clone was seen (once, few, many) or the class of an expanded clone, and some rows leave it out.

size	V	D	J	CDR3	DNA
once	TRBV28	NA	TRBJ1-1	CASSHSAGGEAFF	TGTGCCAGCAGCCATTCGGCGGGCGGTGAAGCTTTCTTT
NA	TRBV7-9	TRBD1	TRBJ1-3	CASSWDRGDTIYF	TGTGCCAGCAGCTGGGACAGGGGGGACACCATATATTTT
NA	TRBV27	NA	TRBJ1-6	CASSSSDSGSGSPLHF	TGTGCCAGCAGTTCCTCCGACTCGGGGAGCGGGTCACCCCTCCACTTT
NA	TRBV5-1	NA	TRBJ2-7	CASNTGSSYEQYF	TGCGCCAGCAATACAGGGAGCTCCTACGAGCAGTACTTC
once	TRBV5-8	NA	TRBJ1-2	CASSWGGVPDYGYTF	TGTGCCAGCAGCTGGGGGGGAGTCCCCGACTATGGCTACACCTTC
NA	TRBV5-4	NA	TRBJ2-7	CASSRSRDSSYEQYF	TGTGCCAGCTCCCGATCGCGGGACAGCTCCTACGAGCAGTACTTC
NA	TRBV7-2	NA	TRBJ2-5	CASSFLHAGQSLETQYF	TGTGCCAGCAGCTTTTTGCACGCGGGGCAGAGCTTAGAGACCCAGTACTTC
NA	TRBV20-1	TRBD1	TRBJ1-4	CSASWDRDEKLFF	TGCAGTGCTAGTTGGGACAGGGATGAAAAACTGTTTTTT
NA	TRBV5-1	NA	TRBJ1-1	CASSSTTGTEAFF	TGCGCCAGCAGTTCCACAACGGGCACTGAAGCTTTCTTT
NA	TRBV10-3	NA	TRBJ1-5	CAISEGEGHRSNQPQHF	TGTGCCATCAGTGAGGGAGAGGGACACAGAAGCAATCAGCCCCAGCATTTT
NA	TRBV28	NA	TRBJ1-2	CASSLQVNYGYTF	TGTGCCAGCAGTTTACAGGTTAACTATGGCTACACCTTC
NA	TRBV3-1/TRBV3-2	TRBD2	TRBJ2-7	CASSPGLAGLYEQYF	TGTGCCAGCAGTCCGGGACTAGCGGGACTATACGAGCAGTACTTC
NA	TRBV7-9	TRBD2	TRBJ2-1	CASSLEGSSGSQFF	TGTGCCAGCAGCTTAGAAGGGTCTAGCGGGTCGCAGTTCTTC
NA	TRBV7-9	NA	TRBJ1-6	CASALQVSYDSPLHF	TGTGCCAGCGCCTTACAGGTTTCCTACGATTCACCCCTCCACTTT
NA	TRBV15	TRBD2	TRBJ2-1	CATSPVAGASNEQFF	TGTGCCACCAGCCCGGTAGCGGGGGCCTCCAATGAGCAGTTCTTC
NA	TRBV5-1	TRBD1	TRBJ1-1	CASSPGGIEAFF	TGCGCCAGCAGCCCAGGGGGCATCGAAGCTTTCTTT
NA	TRBV5-4	NA	TRBJ1-6	CASSSGLGASPLHF	TGTGCCAGCAGCTCGGGCCTTGGGGCTTCACCCCTCCACTTT
NA	TRBV27	NA	TRBJ1-5	CASSGPTGSKGNQPQHF	TGTGCCAGCAGTGGTCCGACAGGTTCAAAGGGCAATCAGCCCCAGCATTTT
NA	TRBV24-1	NA	TRBJ2-1	CATSAGRSSAHNEQFF	TGTGCCACCAGTGCAGGGAGGAGTTCAGCACACAATGAGCAGTTCTTC
NA	TRBV5-5	TRBD1	TRBJ2-7	CASSFRTGGSYEQYF	TGTGCCAGCAGCTTTCGGACAGGGGGTAGCTACGAGCAGTACTTC
NA	TRBV6-6	NA	TRBJ1-3	CASSKDGSSGNTIYF	TGTGCCAGCAGCAAGGACGGGAGCTCTGGAAACACCATATATTTT
once	TRBV16	NA	TRBJ2-4	CASSMDTPQYF	TGTGCCAGCAGTATGGACACCCCTCAGTACTTC
NA	TRBV7-8	NA	TRBJ1-5	CASSLGAGVRNQPQHF	TGTGCCAGCAGCTTAGGGGCCGGGGTGCGCAATCAGCCCCAGCATTTT
NA	TRBV7-9	NA	TRBJ1-3	CASSSRGGSGNTIYF	TGTGCCAGCAGCTCCAGGGGCGGCTCTGGAAACACCATATATTTT
NA	TRBV7-9	TRBD1	TRBJ1-6	CASSTAGGRGSYNSPLHF	TGTGCCAGCAGCACTGCAGGGGGCAGGGGCTCCTATAATTCACCCCTCCACTTT
NA	TRBV28	NA	TRBJ1-2	CASRLSPNYGYTF	TGTGCCAGCAGGCTAAGCCCTAACTATGGCTACACCTTC
NA	TRBV6-2/TRBV6-3	TRBD1	TRBJ1-2	CASSYPGTGEYGYTF	TGTGCCAGCAGTTACCCCGGGACAGGAGAATATGGCTACACCTTC
NA	TRBV7-2	NA	TRBJ1-5	CASSLDRGLSQPQHF	TGTGCCAGCAGCTTAGATCGGGGTTTGAGTCAGCCCCAGCATTTT
NA	TRBV7-8	TRBD1	TRBJ1-4	CASSSDRAGLGEKLFF	TGTGCCAGCAGCTCCGACAGGGCAGGGCTAGGTGAAAAACTGTTTTTT
NA	TRBV12-3/TRBV12-4	TRBD2	TRBJ2-7	CASSGRGYEQYF	TGTGCCAGCAGCGGGCGGGGGTACGAGCAGTACTTC
NA	TRBV7-9	TRBD1	TRBJ1-1	CASSWGQGAGGTEAFF	TGTGCCAGCAGCTGGGGACAGGGGGCGGGAGGCACTGAAGCTTTCTTT
NA	TRBV6-5	TRBD1	TRBJ1-2	CASRPGDRVDGYTF	TGTGCCAGCAGACCGGGGGACAGGGTTGATGGCTACACCTTC
NA	TRBV11-2	NA	TRBJ1-2	CASSPRSNYGYTF	TGTGCCAGCAGCCCCCGCAGTAACTATGGCTACACCTTC